This entry lists 20 T cell receptor beta chains sequenced from one sample in a study of shared clonotypes between healthy human individuals. Assay: immunoSEQ multiplex PCR; the TCRdb copy retains only in-frame clones and omits some. The table lists millions of clones, around 94% of them singletons, with over 0.12% in the top ten. Sequencing used naive CD4+ T cells sorted from blood. The subset here: CD45RA+ positively selected. These receptors all come from a man aged 18 to 30 in good health.

The chain couples TRBV6-5 to TRBJ2-2; 8 bases are a match to TRBD2. In germline, CDR1 is MNHEY, CDR2 SVGAGI. V was pared by 6 bases and J by 8 bases, with 8 bases of the junction left unmatched. This CDR3 region has 14 residues. The CDR3 is CASSPRGGRGELFF. In DNA, the CDR3 is TGTGCCAGCAGCCCTCGGGGGGGCAGGGGGGAGCTGTTTTTT.

The rearrangement uses TRBV5-1 and TRBJ1-2; TRBD1 agrees at 12 bases. From germline, CDR1 is SGHRS and CDR2 YFSETQ. The length of the CDR3 is 17 residues. With V trimmed by 0 bases and J by 6 bases, 9 bases remained unmatched. The CDR3, as DNA: TGCGCCAGCAGCTTGGGTCGGGACAGGGGGCTTCGGAATGGCTACACCTTC. This encodes CASSLGRDRGLRNGYTF.

J is TRBJ1-1 and V is TRBV6-5; weak D call: TRBD1 (5 bases). CDR1 and CDR2 (germline): MNHEY, SVGAGI. The CDR3 extends over 15 amino acids. V was cut by 0 bases and J by 0 bases, with 8 bases left in between. CDR3 residues: CASSYSWGMNTEAFF. The CDR3 DNA reads TGTGCCAGCAGTTACTCTTGGGGGATGAACACTGAAGCTTTCTTT.

The chain recombines TRBV10-3 with TRBJ1-2, with a possible D match to TRBD1 (5 bases). V lost 4 bases to trimming and J lost 0 bases, with 15 bases between them. Germline V CDR1 and CDR2: ENHRY, SYGVKD. The CDR3 sequence is 16 residues long. The CDR3: CAISGGEETANYGYTF. CDR3 coding DNA: TGTGCCATCAGTGGGGGGGAGGAGACTGCTAACTATGGCTACACCTTC.

As for this clone: Other DNA sequences in this specimen translate into the identical CDR3. The gene calls are TRBV4-1 and TRBJ2-7; 8 bases align to TRBD1. The CDR3 spans 15 residues. The V gene end was trimmed by 1 base and the J gene end by 2 bases; junction bases not matched to a gene: 4. CDR1 and CDR2 (germline): MGHRA, YSYEKL. CDR3 coding DNA: TGCGCCAGCAGCCAAGTCGGGACAGGACCCTACGAGCAGTACTTC. This codes for CASSQVGTGPYEQYF.

This chain joins TRBV7-2 and TRBJ2-3; the match to TRBD1 covers 8 bases. Per germline, CDR1 SGHTA and CDR2 FQGNSA. Germline trimming cut 1 base from V and 2 bases from J; bases unmatched to any gene: 5. The CDR3 covers 16 residues. The CDR3 region is CASSLGRGRATDTQYF. In nucleotides, the CDR3 is TGTGCCAGCAGCTTAGGCAGGGGGCGGGCCACAGATACGCAGTATTTT. The whole variable domain, remainder taken from reference TRBV7-2 and TRBJ2-3, is GAGVSQSPSNKVTEKGKDVELRCDPISGHTALYWYRQSLGQGLEFLIYFQGNSAPDKSGLPSDRFSAERTGGSVSTLTIQRTQQEDSAVYLCASSLGRGRATDTQYFGPGTRLTVL.

The chain is built from TRBV5-4 and TRBJ2-1, with TRBD1 identical over 8 bases. Unmatched junction bases numbered 9, after V lost 3 bases and J lost 7 bases. The CDR3 spans 15 residues. Germline V gives CDR1 SGHNT, CDR2 YYREEE (reference sequence). This CDR3 is CASSWAGGRINEQFF. Here the CDR3 DNA reads TGTGCCAGCAGCTGGGCAGGGGGCAGGATAAATGAGCAGTTCTTC.

This sequence joins TRBV5-4 and TRBJ2-3; no reliable D call. This CDR3 region has 13 residues. V was shortened by 5 bases and J by 6 bases, with 13 bases between the two germline ends. Germline lookup yields CDR1 SGHNT and CDR2 YYREEE (reference sequence). DNA for the CDR3: TGTGCCAGCAGTTCTGCTTCGTTGGATACGCAGTATTTT. It is translated as CASSSASLDTQYF.

The V call is TRBV28, the J call TRBJ2-1; unclear D gene. The CDR3 is made up of 12 amino acids. Germline CDR1 MDHEN, CDR2 SYDVKM. Trimming took off 11 bases at V and 6 bases at J, with 14 bases between the two ends. CDR3 sequence: CASSGPSNEQFF. CDR3 DNA: TGTGCCTCGTCCGGGCCGAGCAATGAGCAGTTCTTC.

The chain has TRBV28 and TRBJ1-5, with no clear D. The CDR3 has 14 residues. The V end was cut by 2 bases, the J end by 6 bases, with 11 bases between. Germline V CDR1 and CDR2: MDHEN, SYDVKM. CDR3 sequence: CASSLIWAGQPQHF. CDR3 nucleotides: TGTGCCAGCAGTTTAATATGGGCAGGTCAGCCCCAGCATTTT. Drawing the rest from reference TRBV28 and TRBJ1-5, the complete variable domain is DVKVTQSSRYLVKRTGEKVFLECVQDMDHENMFWYRQDPGLGLRLIYFSYDVKMKEKGDIPEGYSVSREKKERFSLILESASTNQTSMYLCASSLIWAGQPQHFGDGTRLSIL.

The rearrangement links TRBV9 to TRBJ2-7; the match to TRBD2 covers 8 bases. This CDR3 is built from 15 residues. After removal of 0 bases from V and 0 bases from J, the junction contained 2 bases not matched to a gene. Germline CDR1 SGDLS, CDR2 YYNGEE. The CDR3 protein is CASSVAGGDSYEQYF. In DNA, the CDR3 is TGTGCCAGCAGCGTAGCCGGGGGGGACTCCTACGAGCAGTACTTC.

V is TRBV11-3 and J is TRBJ2-2, with 7 bases fitting TRBD2. Germline assignment: CDR1 SGHNT and CDR2 YENEEA. With V trimmed by 2 bases and J by 4 bases, 7 bases remained unmatched. The length of the CDR3 is 16 residues. The CDR3 sequence: CASSLIRGSPTGELFF. The CDR3, as DNA: TGTGCCAGCAGCTTAATACGCGGGAGTCCCACCGGGGAGCTGTTTTTT.

This sequence joins TRBV28 and TRBJ1-1; no clear D gene. The CDR3 sequence is 15 residues long. The V gene lost 5 bases and the J gene lost 5 bases, with 18 bases spanning the gap. Germline values: CDR1 MDHEN, CDR2 SYDVKM. The CDR3 sequence: CASSLSTLGSTEAFF. CDR3 nucleotide sequence: TGTGCCAGCAGTCTCAGCACACTGGGGAGTACTGAAGCTTTCTTT.

This chain uses TRBV15 with TRBJ2-2; the D gene is possibly TRBD2 (5 bases). CDR3 size: 19 residues. Germline V gene sequence: CDR1 LNHNV, CDR2 YYDKDF (reference sequence). Trimming took 1 base from V and 0 from J, leaving 18 bases between them. The CDR3 region has the DNA TGTGCCACCAGCAGAGGCCGGGGTGGGTTAACCCCGAACACCGGGGAGCTGTTTTTT. It specifies CATSRGRGGLTPNTGELFF.

The V call is TRBV9, the J call TRBJ1-1; no clear D. CDR3 length equals 12 residues. V was cut by 3 bases and J by 1 base, with 4 bases left in between. Germline CDR1 and CDR2: SGDLS and YYNGEE. This chain's CDR3 is CASSGKNTEAFF. The CDR3 coding sequence is TGTGCCAGCAGCGGGAAGAACACTGAAGCTTTCTTT. The variable domain in full, completed from reference TRBV9 and TRBJ1-1, reads DSGVTQTPKHLITATGQRVTLRCSPRSGDLSVYWYQQSLDQGLQFLIQYYNGEERAKGNILERFSAQQFPDLHSELNLSSLELGDSALYFCASSGKNTEAFFGQGTRLTVV.

V gene TRBV15 combines with J gene TRBJ2-7, with D unclear. This CDR3 comprises 16 residues. The V end lost 1 base, the J end lost 3 bases, and 16 bases lay between the germline ends. Germline values: CDR1 LNHNV, CDR2 YYDKDF (reference sequence). In DNA form, the CDR3 reads TGTGCCACCAGCAGAGGTGGAGCGAAAATAGGCTACGAGCAGTACTTC. Its translation is CATSRGGAKIGYEQYF.

V usage is TRBV6-5 and J usage is TRBJ2-3; TRBD1 matches at 7 bases. Germline CDR1 is MNHEY and CDR2 is SVGAGI. This CDR3 has 13 residues. Germline trimming cut 7 bases from V and 5 bases from J; bases unmatched to any gene: 6. The CDR3 DNA reads as TGTGCCAGCAAGAGGGGGCAGGTAGATACGCAGTATTTT. Translating it yields CASKRGQVDTQYF.

This clone was recorded once. Other DNA sequences in the same sample also yield this CDR3. The chain recombines TRBV18 with TRBJ1-2, with 7 positions matching TRBD1. V was pared by 0 bases and J by 0 bases, with 1 base of the junction left unmatched. The germline CDR1 and CDR2 sequences are KGHSH and LQKENI. CDR3 length: 15 amino acids. This CDR3 reads CASSPPGGANYGYTF. CDR3 coding DNA: TGTGCCAGCTCACCACCAGGGGGCGCTAACTATGGCTACACCTTC. Full variable domain (outside the CDR3, taken from reference TRBV18 and TRBJ1-2): NAGVMQNPRHLVRRRGQEARLRCSPMKGHSHVYWYRQLPEEGLKFMVYLQKENIIDESGMPKERFSAEFPKEGPSILRIQQVVRGDSAAYFCASSPPGGANYGYTFGSGTRLTVV.

V gene TRBV9 combines with J gene TRBJ2-7; 8 bases are a match to TRBD1. This CDR3 comprises 15 residues. Germline values: CDR1 SGDLS, CDR2 YYNGEE. The V and J ends lost 0 bases and 4 bases, in that order; junction bases with no gene match: 6. The chain's CDR3 is CASSVDGTGQYEQYF. CDR3 sequence (DNA): TGTGCCAGCAGCGTAGATGGGACAGGACAATACGAGCAGTACTTC.

This rearrangement joins TRBV28 to TRBJ1-6; perhaps TRBD1 as D (5 bases). From germline, CDR1 is MDHEN and CDR2 SYDVKM. V was cut by 1 base and J by 7 bases, with 11 bases left in between. The CDR3 spans 15 residues. In DNA, the CDR3 is TGTGCCAGCAGTTTATCCGGGACGAAGAATTCACCCCTCCACTTT. It encodes CASSLSGTKNSPLHF.